One TCR beta chain is described in this entry. Its antigen is not identified. The sample belongs to a study of early T cells in non-severe SARS-CoV-2 infection. Study summary: Bulk RNA isolated from unsorted whole blood underwent sequencing; chains were not paired. Regarding the study as a whole: Clonotype matching in VDJdb favored anti-spike CD8 responses and did not capture private and CD4 specificities.

The TCR library protocol attached unique molecular identifiers to the individual cDNA molecules. TCRdb processed the 5' RACE reads anew with MiXCR; each CDR3 protein has one entry. The sample carries tens of thousands of distinct CDR3 sequences, under 15% recorded once. This CDR3 contains 15 residues. The germline V gene has CDR1 SNHLY and CDR2 FYNNEI. Trimming pared 5 bases from V and 5 bases from J, leaving 16 bases between. J is TRBJ2-1 and V is TRBV2; tentatively, D is TRBD1 (6 bases). Sequences were obtained from whole blood. The receptor comes from an adult who was a healthcare worker with PCR-confirmed SARS-CoV-2 infection or an uninfected control (not recorded which). CDR3 nucleotide sequence: TGTGCCAGCAGTCTGGACAGCTGGGGGAACAATGAGCAGTTCTTC. Translated: CASSLDSWGNNEQFF.